A single sample is the source of the 31 T cell receptor beta chains below, sequenced in a study of cytomegalovirus exposure and HLA in healthy donors. Primers for the PCR totalled 60 Vbeta and 13 Jbeta. Here immunoSEQ multiplex PCR was the method, and the copy in TCRdb shows in-frame clones only, minus some. The sample has about 150,000 clones, around 79% seen once; the top ten hold over 6%. The specimen sequenced was PBMCs. The receptors shown here come from a man aged 25 to 45 in good health and CMV-seropositive.

The chain combines TRBV28 with TRBJ1-4, with a tentative D call TRBD1 (5 bases). This CDR3 has 14 residues. Germline V lookup: CDR1 MDHEN, CDR2 SYDVKM. V was clipped by 7 bases and J by 8 bases, with 17 bases between them. Written as DNA, the CDR3 is TGTGCCAGCATAGATGACCCGGGGGGGGAAAAACTGTTTTTT. It translates to CASIDDPGGEKLFF.

This chain links TRBV9 with TRBJ2-1; 8 bases fit TRBD2. CDR1 SGDLS and CDR2 YYNGEE come from the germline V gene. The V segment lost 4 bases and the J segment 6 bases; nucleotides outside the gene matches: 6. The CDR3 extends over 14 amino acids. This CDR3 is CASSPRLALNEQFF. The DNA of the CDR3 is TGTGCCAGCAGCCCTAGACTAGCGCTCAATGAGCAGTTCTTC.

A word on this clone: One end of the junction is discordant with germline, which a read error may explain. The chain carries TRBV7-7 and TRBJ2-5; 7 nucleotides align to TRBD1. CDR1 SSHAT and CDR2 FNYEAQ come from the germline V gene (reference sequence). The CDR3 length is 14 residues. CDR3 sequence reads: CASSPRGRGETQYF. As DNA, the CDR3 is TGTGCTAGCAGCCCGAGGGGGCGAGGGGAGACCCAGTACTTC.

This chain connects TRBV28 to TRBJ1-1; D gene uncertain. This CDR3 region has 12 residues. Trimming took off 8 bases at V and 0 bases at J, with 7 bases between the two ends. In germline, CDR1 is MDHEN, CDR2 SYDVKM. CDR3 protein: CASRVLNTEAFF. CDR3 DNA sequence: TGTGCCAGCCGTGTCCTGAACACTGAAGCTTTCTTT. Full variable domain (outside the CDR3, taken from reference TRBV28 and TRBJ1-1): DVKVTQSSRYLVKRTGEKVFLECVQDMDHENMFWYRQDPGLGLRLIYFSYDVKMKEKGDIPEGYSVSREKKERFSLILESASTNQTSMYLCASRVLNTEAFFGQGTRLTVV.

The V and J genes are TRBV15 and TRBJ1-1; a possible D gene is TRBD1 (6 bases). This CDR3 comprises 15 residues. Germline V gene sequence: CDR1 LNHNV, CDR2 YYDKDF (reference sequence). Trimming shortened V by 5 bases and J by 6 bases, and 19 bases separated the two germline ends. Here the CDR3 DNA reads TGTGCCACCAGCTCCCGTGGCGGGGGCGATTCTGAAGCTTTCTTT. Amino acids: CATSSRGGGDSEAFF.

The V call is TRBV19, the J call TRBJ1-2, with 7 bases matching TRBD1. Germline loops: CDR1 LNHDA, CDR2 SQIVND (reference sequence). The CDR3 length is 15 residues. After removal of 7 bases from V and 3 bases from J, the junction contained 11 bases not matched to a gene. The CDR3 nucleotides are TGTGCCAGTACCTATATGGGGGACAGCTACTATGGCTACACCTTC. Protein product: CASTYMGDSYYGYTF. The full variable domain, in which reference TRBV19 and TRBJ1-2 provide the parts outside the CDR3, is DGGITQSPKYLFRKEGQNVTLSCEQNLNHDAMYWYRQDPGQGLRLIYYSQIVNDFQKGDIAEGYSVSREKKESFPLTVTSAQKNPTAFYLCASTYMGDSYYGYTFGSGTRLTVV.

V and J are TRBV29-1 and TRBJ2-1, with TRBD2 as a possible D gene (6 bases). Germline CDR1 reads SQVTM; CDR2 reads ANQGSEA. V was pared by 4 bases and J by 3 bases, with 13 bases between. The CDR3 spans 14 residues. The CDR3, as DNA: TGCAGCGTTGGGTCAGCGGGTAACTACAATGAGCAGTTCTTC. This encodes CSVGSAGNYNEQFF.

The chain carries TRBV9 and TRBJ2-7; TRBD2 aligns across 9 bases. V gave up 0 bases and J gave up 5 bases; unmatched junction bases: 9. CDR1 and CDR2 from the germline V gene are SGDLS and YYNGEE. CDR3 length equals 16 residues. CDR3: CASSVEGGGGRDEQYF. The CDR3 nucleotides are TGTGCCAGCAGCGTAGAGGGCGGGGGGGGTAGGGACGAGCAGTACTTC. The full variable domain, its missing parts supplied by reference TRBV9 and TRBJ2-7, is DSGVTQTPKHLITATGQRVTLRCSPRSGDLSVYWYQQSLDQGLQFLIQYYNGEERAKGNILERFSAQQFPDLHSELNLSSLELGDSALYFCASSVEGGGGRDEQYFGPGTRLTVT.

The rearrangement joins TRBV14 to TRBJ1-2; D unclear. Germline-derived CDR1 and CDR2 are SGHDN and FVKESK. The CDR3 has 11 residues. V was cut by 4 bases and J by 4 bases, with 4 bases left in between. The CDR3 sequence is CASSPGYGYTF. The CDR3 DNA is TGTGCCAGCAGCCCGGGCTATGGCTACACCTTC.

The rearrangement joins TRBV10-3 to TRBJ2-7; 12 bases line up with TRBD1. Unmatched junction bases numbered 1, after V lost 4 bases and J lost 0 bases. The germline V gene encodes CDR1 ENHRY and CDR2 SYGVKD. The CDR3 is 15 residues long. DNA for the CDR3: TGTGCCATCAGTGGGGGACAGGGGGCCTCCTACGAGCAGTACTTC. This gives the protein CAISGGQGASYEQYF.

The genes are TRBV30 and TRBJ1-2, with 7 bases identical to TRBD1. The CDR3 extends over 14 amino acids. Germline V CDR1 and CDR2: GTSNPN, SVGIG (reference sequence). Germline trimming cut 3 bases from V and 7 bases from J; bases unmatched to any gene: 11. CDR3 in amino acids: CAWRPLTGTFGYTF. The CDR3 DNA is TGTGCCTGGAGACCCCTGACAGGGACTTTTGGCTACACCTTC.

This chain connects TRBV29-1 to TRBJ2-7, with TRBD2 matching 7 bases. V shed 4 bases and J 6 bases; nucleotides not matched to a gene: 6. CDR1 and CDR2 (germline): SQVTM, ANQGSEA. CDR3 size: 12 residues. The CDR3 DNA sequence: TGCAGCGTTGGGGCCAGGGAGGGCGAGCAGTACTTC. Its protein product is CSVGAREGEQYF.

This clone was seen just once. J is TRBJ1-5 and V is TRBV18; 9 bases agree with TRBD1. After removal of 1 base from V and 1 base from J, the junction contained 2 bases not matched to a gene. This CDR3 is 16 amino acids long. Germline V gives CDR1 KGHSH, CDR2 LQKENI. This CDR3 is CASSPRQGGSNQPQHF. The CDR3 region has the DNA TGTGCCAGCTCACCACGACAGGGGGGAAGCAATCAGCCCCAGCATTTT.

The chain employs TRBV5-4 and TRBJ1-2, with TRBD1 as a possible D gene (6 bases). Germline V gene lookup returns CDR1 SGHNT and CDR2 YYREEE (reference sequence). The CDR3 sequence is 16 residues long. V was cut by 0 bases and J by 4 bases, with 16 bases left in between. CDR3 nucleotides: TGTGCCAGCAGCTTGGCCAGCGCTGGGGGCTTCTATGGCTACACCTTC. This gives the protein CASSLASAGGFYGYTF. Supplemented by reference TRBV5-4 and TRBJ1-2, the full variable domain reads ETGVTQSPTHLIKTRGQQVTLRCSSQSGHNTVSWYQQALGQGPQFIFQYYREEENGRGNFPPRFSGLQFPNYSSELNVNALELDDSALYLCASSLASAGGFYGYTFGSGTRLTVV.

V gene TRBV5-1 combines with J gene TRBJ2-2; tentatively, D is TRBD1 (6 bases). The CDR3 is 14 amino acids. V lost 2 bases and J lost 6, with 11 bases in between. Germline V lookup: CDR1 SGHRS, CDR2 YFSETQ. CDR3 protein: CASSLQGTAGELFF. Written as DNA, the CDR3 is TGCGCCAGCAGCTTACAGGGTACGGCCGGGGAGCTGTTTTTT.

V is TRBV19 and J is TRBJ2-5; D is perhaps TRBD2 (6 bases). The CDR3 spans 12 residues. Trimming took off 7 bases at V and 5 bases at J, with 11 bases between the two ends. Germline-derived CDR1 and CDR2 are LNHDA and SQIVND (reference sequence). CDR3 nucleotide sequence: TGTGCCAGTAATGAAGGGAGGGAGACCCAGTACTTC. Translating it yields CASNEGRETQYF. Full variable domain (remainder filled in from reference TRBV19 and TRBJ2-5): DGGITQSPKYLFRKEGQNVTLSCEQNLNHDAMYWYRQDPGQGLRLIYYSQIVNDFQKGDIAEGYSVSREKKESFPLTVTSAQKNPTAFYLCASNEGRETQYFGPGTRLLVL.

The rearrangement joins TRBV15 to TRBJ2-2; no clear D. Germline loops: CDR1 LNHNV, CDR2 YYDKDF (reference sequence). The germline V and J ends were trimmed by 0 bases and 1 base, with 15 bases remaining between them. This CDR3 has 18 amino acids. This CDR3 reads CATSRDLGWQENTGELFF. The CDR3 nucleotides read TGTGCCACCAGCAGAGATTTAGGATGGCAGGAGAACACCGGGGAGCTGTTTTTT.

V is TRBV30 and J is TRBJ2-1; TRBD2 agrees at 7 bases. Germline V gives CDR1 GTSNPN, CDR2 SVGIG (reference sequence). Unmatched junction bases numbered 18, after V lost 7 bases and J lost 9 bases. This CDR3 is 15 amino acids long. CDR3 nucleotide sequence: TGTGCCTACCAGGGAGGGGCCCGTCCTGGGAGTGAGCAGTTCTTC. It translates to CAYQGGARPGSEQFF. The variable domain in full, with the rest retrieved from reference TRBV30 and TRBJ2-1, is SQTIHQWPATLVQPVGSPLSLECTVEGTSNPNLYWYRQAAGRGLQLLFYSVGIGQISSEVPQNLSASRPQDRQFILSSKKLLLSDSGFYLCAYQGGARPGSEQFFGPGTRLTVL.

The chain is built from TRBV28 and TRBJ2-3, with 11 nucleotides matching TRBD2. This CDR3 is 16 amino acids long. Trimming took 8 bases from V and 4 from J; bases not matched to a gene: 11. Looked up from germline, CDR1 is MDHEN and CDR2 is SYDVKM. CDR3 nucleotides: TGTGCCAGCGGCCGTAATAGCGGGAGGGCCTCAGATACGCAGTATTTT. Its translation: CASGRNSGRASDTQYF.

The V and J genes are TRBV19 and TRBJ1-5; 9 nucleotides match TRBD1. Germline assignment: CDR1 LNHDA and CDR2 SQIVND (reference sequence). The CDR3 has 16 residues. Unmatched junction bases numbered 12, after V lost 5 bases and J lost 7 bases. The CDR3, as DNA: TGTGCCAGTAGTTCCCGGAGGGACAGGGCGGGGCAGCCCCAGCATTTT. Amino acid sequence: CASSSRRDRAGQPQHF.

This clone has just a few counts. The CDR3 spells CAIQPRDRGGYEQYF. CDR3 nucleotide sequence: TGTGCCATCCAACCCCGGGACAGGGGCGGTTACGAGCAGTACTTC. The rearrangement links TRBV2 to TRBJ2-7; 10 bases fit TRBD1. The J segment lost 4 bases and the V segment lost 10 bases, leaving 13 bases of the junction unmatched. This CDR3 contains 15 residues. CDR1 and CDR2 from the germline V gene are SNHLY and FYNNEI.

This chain uses TRBV28 with TRBJ1-1; TRBD1 matches 9 bases. The CDR3 contains 16 residues. The germline V gene encodes CDR1 MDHEN and CDR2 SYDVKM. V lost 2 bases and J lost 4; bases outside the gene matches: 8. This chain's CDR3 is CASSLTGGLGGTEAFF. CDR3 nucleotides: TGTGCCAGCAGTTTAACAGGGGGCTTGGGGGGCACTGAAGCTTTCTTT. The whole variable domain, remainder taken from reference TRBV28 and TRBJ1-1, is DVKVTQSSRYLVKRTGEKVFLECVQDMDHENMFWYRQDPGLGLRLIYFSYDVKMKEKGDIPEGYSVSREKKERFSLILESASTNQTSMYLCASSLTGGLGGTEAFFGQGTRLTVV.

The chain couples TRBV29-1 to TRBJ2-3; 11 positions match TRBD2. The V gene's germline CDR1 is SQVTM and CDR2 ANQGSEA. This CDR3 region has 13 residues. Losses at the gene ends were 5 bases for V and 5 bases for J; bases not matched to a gene: 3. In DNA form, the CDR3 reads TGCAGCGTTTGGCTAGCGGGGGGAGATACGCAGTATTTT. It specifies CSVWLAGGDTQYF.

This clone was recorded a few times. The junction departs from germline at one end; a sequencing error may be responsible. This sequence joins TRBV5-4 and TRBJ2-1, with 8 positions matching TRBD2. This CDR3 is built from 14 residues. Per germline, CDR1 SGHNT and CDR2 YYREEE (reference sequence). CDR3 bases: TGTGCCAGCAGCTTGGCAGGGAGCGGGGGTGGGCGGATCTTC. Residues: CASSLAGSGGGRIF. Combining the CDR3 with reference TRBV5-4 and TRBJ2-1 gives the whole variable domain ETGVTQSPTHLIKTRGQQVTLRCSSQSGHNTVSWYQQALGQGPQFIFQYYREEENGRGNFPPRFSGLQFPNYSSELNVNALELDDSALYLCASSLAGSGGGRIFGPGTRLTVL.

This clone was seen once. The chain recombines TRBV5-1 with TRBJ2-2; D gene unclear. Germline CDR1 reads SGHRS; CDR2 reads YFSETQ. The CDR3 runs 16 residues. Trimming cost V 5 bases and J 5 bases, with 19 bases left between them. CDR3 DNA: TGCGCCAGCAGTAATAAGCGAGAAAGCATAACCGGGGAGCTGTTTTTT. This gives the protein CASSNKRESITGELFF. The full variable domain, with the rest looked up from reference TRBV5-1 and TRBJ2-2, is KAGVTQTPRYLIKTRGQQVTLSCSPISGHRSVSWYQQTPGQGLQFLFEYFSETQRNKGNFPGRFSGRQFSNSRSEMNVSTLELGDSALYLCASSNKRESITGELFFGEGSRLTVL.

The chain joins TRBV7-2 to TRBJ1-2; D is unresolved. CDR1 is SGHTA and CDR2 is FQGNSA in the germline V gene. Trimming left V 5 bases short and J 0 bases short, with 16 bases between. The CDR3 length is 16 residues. The CDR3 loop is CASSPQATLANYGYTF. In DNA form, the CDR3 reads TGTGCCAGCAGCCCGCAAGCGACGCTTGCTAACTATGGCTACACCTTC.

The chain links TRBV4-3 to TRBJ1-1; 10 nucleotides line up with TRBD1. This CDR3 region has 17 residues. V lost 0 bases, J lost 1 base, and 5 bases stayed unmatched. Germline loops: CDR1 LGHNA, CDR2 YSLEER. The CDR3 here is CASSQEGWTGGNTEAFF. The CDR3 DNA reads TGCGCCAGCAGCCAAGAGGGGTGGACAGGGGGGAACACTGAAGCTTTCTTT.

The chain uses TRBV7-8 and TRBJ2-2; TRBD1 aligns across 9 bases. V lost 3 bases and J lost 4; bases outside the gene matches: 6. Germline V lookup: CDR1 SGHVS, CDR2 FQNEAQ. This CDR3 has 16 residues. In DNA, the CDR3 is TGTGCCAGCAGCTTGGGGACAGGGCCGGGCACCGGGGAGCTGTTTTTT. The encoded protein is CASSLGTGPGTGELFF.

The genes are TRBV5-1 and TRBJ2-2, with TRBD1 matching 7 bases. Germline CDR1 and CDR2: SGHRS and YFSETQ. Trimming removed 2 bases from V and 1 base from J; junction bases left unmatched: 5. The CDR3 runs to 16 residues. CDR3 amino acids: CASSFRDSENTGELFF. The CDR3 nucleotides are TGCGCCAGCAGCTTCCGGGACAGCGAGAACACCGGGGAGCTGTTTTTT.

For the CDR3, the DNA is TGTGCCAGCAGCGCCGGGACTAGCGGGAGTGATGAGCAGTTCTTC. Its translation: CASSAGTSGSDEQFF. The genes are TRBV7-3 and TRBJ2-1, with 14 bases identical to TRBD2. Germline values: CDR1 SGHTA, CDR2 FQGTGA. V was clipped by 5 bases and J by 8 bases; unmatched bases: 5. This CDR3 is 15 amino acids long.

V and J are TRBV9 and TRBJ1-3, with D possibly TRBD1 on 5 matching bases. CDR3 size: 17 residues. V gave up 4 bases and J gave up 0 bases, with 17 bases separating them. In germline, CDR1 is SGDLS, CDR2 YYNGEE. CDR3 nucleotides: TGTGCCAGCAGCCCCCCGTTTGACAGCCACTCTGGAAACACCATATATTTT. The encoded protein is CASSPPFDSHSGNTIYF.